Listed here are 32 T cell receptor beta chains from one sample, sequenced in a study of blood T cell repertoires in COVID-19. Here immunoSEQ multiplex PCR was the method, and the copy in TCRdb shows in-frame clones only, minus some. This sample has some 300,000 clones, with roughly nine tenths found just once. The sample comprised PBMCs or T cells enriched from blood (not recorded which). The receptors were gathered from a woman in her thirties who had been exposed to COVID-19.

V usage is TRBV5-4 and J usage is TRBJ2-3; D ambiguous. V was clipped by 2 bases and J by 3 bases, with 16 bases between them. The CDR3 extends over 16 amino acids. Germline loops: CDR1 SGHNT, CDR2 YYREEE (reference sequence). CDR3 nucleotides: TGTGCCAGCAGCTTCCAGAGCAGGATGCAAACAGATACGCAGTATTTT. Protein product: CASSFQSRMQTDTQYF.

The gene calls are TRBV11-3 and TRBJ2-5; 10 bases fit TRBD1. The CDR3 sequence is 16 residues long. In germline, CDR1 is SGHNT, CDR2 YENEEA. Germline trimming cut 5 bases from V and 5 bases from J; bases unmatched to any gene: 11. CDR3 sequence reads: CASSPTGTGVGETQYF. The CDR3 DNA sequence: TGTGCCAGCAGCCCAACCGGGACAGGGGTTGGCGAGACCCAGTACTTC.

The chain joins TRBV29-1 to TRBJ2-1; 8 bases align to TRBD1. CDR3 length: 13 amino acids. V shed 7 bases and J 7 bases; nucleotides not matched to a gene: 9. From germline, CDR1 is SQVTM and CDR2 ANQGSEA. The DNA of the CDR3 is TGCAGCGCGCGGACAGGGCTTTGGAATGAGCAGTTCTTC. It translates to CSARTGLWNEQFF.

The rearrangement joins TRBV19 to TRBJ1-5; 8 bases are shared with TRBD1. Looked up from germline, CDR1 is LNHDA and CDR2 is SQIVND (reference sequence). The V gene end was trimmed by 1 base and the J gene end by 1 base; junction bases not matched to a gene: 3. The CDR3 is 16 residues long. CDR3 nucleotide sequence: TGTGCCAGTAGTATAGGGTGGACAGGGAGCAATCAGCCCCAGCATTTT. It yields the protein CASSIGWTGSNQPQHF.

The chain employs TRBV11-2 and TRBJ2-7, with TRBD2 matching 7 bases. Germline CDR1 is SGHAT and CDR2 is FQNNGV. Trimming removed 5 bases from V and 5 bases from J; junction bases left unmatched: 9. CDR3 size: 14 residues. Here the CDR3 reads CASSPRLAKDEQYF. The CDR3 coding sequence is TGTGCCAGCAGCCCGCGACTAGCTAAGGACGAGCAGTACTTC. The full variable domain, with the rest looked up from reference TRBV11-2 and TRBJ2-7, is EAGVAQSPRYKIIEKRQSVAFWCNPISGHATLYWYQQILGQGPKLLIQFQNNGVVDDSQLPKDRFSAERLKGVDSTLKIQPAKLEDSAVYLCASSPRLAKDEQYFGPGTRLTVT.

V gene TRBV7-9 combines with J gene TRBJ2-7, with TRBD2 as a possible D gene (5 bases). Trimming cost V 0 bases and J 3 bases, with 12 bases left between them. There are 15 residues in the CDR3. Looked up from germline, CDR1 is SEHNR and CDR2 is FQNEAQ (reference sequence). Written as DNA, the CDR3 is TGTGCCAGCAGCTTAGCATCGGGGATTAACTACGAGCAGTACTTC. Encoded protein: CASSLASGINYEQYF. Combining the CDR3 with reference TRBV7-9 and TRBJ2-7 gives the whole variable domain DTGVSQNPRHKITKRGQNVTFRCDPISEHNRLYWYRQTLGQGPEFLTYFQNEAQLEKSRLLSDRFSAERPKGSFSTLEIQRTEQGDSAMYLCASSLASGINYEQYFGPGTRLTVT.

The chain carries TRBV2 and TRBJ1-6; unclear D gene. The germline V gene has CDR1 SNHLY and CDR2 FYNNEI. CDR3 size: 19 residues. V gave up 4 bases and J gave up 0 bases, with 19 bases separating them. CDR3 region: CASSGYGQEFSSYNSPLHF. In nucleotides, the CDR3 is TGTGCCAGCAGTGGCTATGGGCAGGAATTCAGCTCCTATAATTCACCCCTCCACTTT.

The rearrangement links TRBV7-3 to TRBJ2-1; 13 nucleotides agree with TRBD2. The CDR3 has 15 amino acids. V lost 5 bases, J lost 6 bases, and 4 bases stayed unmatched. Germline lookup yields CDR1 SGHTA and CDR2 FQGTGA. CDR3 sequence: CASSRGTSGVNEQFF. As DNA, the CDR3 is TGTGCCAGCAGCCGGGGGACTAGCGGGGTCAATGAGCAGTTCTTC.

The rearrangement uses TRBV5-1 and TRBJ1-4; 7 bases agree with TRBD1. CDR3 size: 14 residues. V trimming: 2 bases; J trimming: 5 bases; junction bases outside the gene matches: 3. CDR1 and CDR2 from the germline V gene are SGHRS and YFSETQ. The CDR3 DNA reads as TGCGCCAGCAGCTTAAAGACAGGGAATGAAAAACTGTTTTTT. It codes for CASSLKTGNEKLFF.

The chain carries TRBV4-1 and TRBJ2-7; 8 bases are a match to TRBD1. The germline CDR1 and CDR2 sequences are MGHRA and YSYEKL. This CDR3 spans 16 amino acids. V lost 3 bases and J lost 4; bases outside the gene matches: 11. CDR3 in amino acids: CASSHQTGVGSYEQYF. CDR3 bases: TGCGCCAGCAGCCACCAGACAGGGGTGGGATCATACGAGCAGTACTTC.

This clone was detected ten times or more. The chain joins TRBV5-1 to TRBJ2-1, with D unresolved. V lost 4 bases and J lost 0, with 8 bases in between. Germline V lookup: CDR1 SGHRS, CDR2 YFSETQ. The CDR3 covers 14 residues. CDR3 DNA sequence: TGCGCCAGCAGCGACATGAGCTCCTACAATGAGCAGTTCTTC. Its translation is CASSDMSSYNEQFF. Variable domain in full (rest from reference TRBV5-1 and TRBJ2-1): KAGVTQTPRYLIKTRGQQVTLSCSPISGHRSVSWYQQTPGQGLQFLFEYFSETQRNKGNFPGRFSGRQFSNSRSEMNVSTLELGDSALYLCASSDMSSYNEQFFGPGTRLTVL.

The rearrangement joins TRBV6-5 to TRBJ1-2, with 9 bases lining up with TRBD1. The CDR3 has 14 residues. V was clipped by 7 bases and J by 3 bases; unmatched bases: 6. Germline V lookup: CDR1 MNHEY, CDR2 SVGAGI. The CDR3 reads CASTKQGAYYGYTF. CDR3 nucleotides: TGTGCCAGCACCAAACAGGGGGCATACTATGGCTACACCTTC.

The chain recombines TRBV24-1 with TRBJ2-3, with D perhaps TRBD1 (6 bases). From germline, CDR1 is KGHDR and CDR2 SFDVKD. Trimming stripped 4 bases from V and 0 bases from J, with 16 bases between. The length of the CDR3 is 17 residues. CDR3 nucleotide sequence: TGTGCCACCAGTGACCCGGACAGTAGATCTAGCACAGATACGCAGTATTTT. Translated: CATSDPDSRSSTDTQYF.

As regards this clone: This CDR3 is also generated by other DNA sequences in the sample. The chain recombines TRBV18 with TRBJ1-2, with 8 bases matching TRBD1. J lost 8 bases, V lost 3 bases, and 5 bases had no gene match. This CDR3 region has 13 residues. CDR1 and CDR2 (germline): KGHSH, LQKENI. CDR3 DNA: TGTGCCAGCTCACCGACAGGGGATTACGGCTACACCTTC. It translates to CASSPTGDYGYTF.

The rearrangement uses TRBV9 and TRBJ1-6, with a possible D match to TRBD1 (6 bases). Trimming took 0 bases from V and 10 from J, leaving 14 bases between them. CDR3 length: 15 amino acids. The germline V gene encodes CDR1 SGDLS and CDR2 YYNGEE. The CDR3 DNA follows: TGTGCCAGCAGCGTAGATGCAGGGGTATACTCACCCCTCCACTTT. Amino acid sequence: CASSVDAGVYSPLHF.

The J gene is TRBJ1-5, the V gene TRBV19; D remains unclear. The CDR3 covers 12 residues. Trimming stripped 4 bases from V and 5 bases from J, with 6 bases between. In germline, CDR1 is LNHDA, CDR2 SQIVND (reference sequence). The CDR3 DNA is TGTGCCAGTAGTACCGGGGATCAGCCCCAGCATTTT. Amino acid sequence: CASSTGDQPQHF.

On this clone itself: The sample contains more than one DNA sequence encoding this CDR3. The genes are TRBV3-1 (or the pseudogene TRBV3-2) and TRBJ2-2, with D uncertain. Germline CDR1 and CDR2: LGHDT and YNNKEL (reference sequence). The CDR3 is made up of 13 amino acids. Trimming took off 0 bases at V and 5 bases at J, with 4 bases between the two ends. The CDR3 nucleotides are TGTGCCAGCAGCCAAGACAGGACCGGGGAGCTGTTTTTT. Translating it yields CASSQDRTGELFF.

The rearrangement links TRBV7-8 to TRBJ2-3; 9 bases match TRBD2. CDR3 length: 15 residues. Germline-derived CDR1 and CDR2 are SGHVS and FQNEAQ. Trimming at V came to 5 bases and at J to 4 bases, leaving 7 bases not matched to a gene. The CDR3 here is CASSPTGTSPDTQYF. CDR3 nucleotide sequence: TGTGCCAGCAGCCCGACCGGGACTAGCCCAGATACGCAGTATTTT.

The chain uses TRBV5-1 and TRBJ2-2, with D unresolved. This CDR3 spans 11 amino acids. With 5 bases removed from V and 6 bases from J, the gap between germline ends came to 5 bases. Germline V lookup: CDR1 SGHRS, CDR2 YFSETQ. The CDR3 loop is CASRSAGELFF. The DNA for the CDR3 is TGCGCCAGCAGGAGCGCCGGGGAGCTGTTTTTT.

This clone was found many times. The rearrangement links TRBV29-1 to TRBJ1-1; D gene uncertain. This CDR3 spans 13 amino acids. CDR1 and CDR2 (germline): SQVTM, ANQGSEA. The V end lost 4 bases, the J end lost 1 base, and 10 bases lay between the germline ends. The CDR3 coding sequence is TGCAGCGTTGCCCCGACGGGGAACACTGAAGCTTTCTTT. The encoded protein is CSVAPTGNTEAFF.

V usage is TRBV2 and J usage is TRBJ1-1, with D possibly matching TRBD1 (6 bases). Germline values: CDR1 SNHLY, CDR2 FYNNEI. The CDR3 loop spans 14 amino acids. V lost 7 bases to trimming and J lost 0 bases, with 12 bases between them. The CDR3 loop is CASNLGGMNTEAFF. DNA of the CDR3: TGTGCCAGCAACTTAGGGGGAATGAACACTGAAGCTTTCTTT.

V is TRBV27 and J is TRBJ1-4; tentative D call: TRBD1 (5 bases). The CDR3 is 15 amino acids. Per the germline V gene, CDR1 is MNHEY and CDR2 is SMNVEV (reference sequence). V lost 5 bases and J lost 0, with 10 bases in between. DNA for the CDR3: TGTGCCAGCAGTCTTACAGGAGCAACTAATGAAAAACTGTTTTTT. Protein: CASSLTGATNEKLFF.

This rearrangement joins TRBV5-1 to TRBJ2-5; 16 nucleotides align to TRBD2. Germline loops: CDR1 SGHRS, CDR2 YFSETQ. This CDR3 has 18 residues. V lost 2 bases to trimming and J lost 1 base; unmatched junction nucleotides: 5. The CDR3 coding sequence is TGCGCCAGCAGCTTCGGGACTAGCGGGGGGGCCTTCCAAGAGACCCAGTACTTC. It encodes CASSFGTSGGAFQETQYF.

This chain connects TRBV30 to TRBJ2-1; possible D gene TRBD1, 6 bases. CDR1 GTSNPN and CDR2 SVGIG come from the germline V gene (reference sequence). The CDR3 runs to 14 residues. Between the trimmed V and J ends, which lost 1 base and 5 bases, there was a span of 12 bases. CDR3 amino acids: CAWSGGAGDNEQFF. The CDR3 DNA is TGTGCCTGGAGTGGAGGGGCAGGGGACAATGAGCAGTTCTTC.

This chain joins TRBV4-3 and TRBJ1-1; possibly TRBD1 for D (5 bases). In germline, CDR1 is LGHNA, CDR2 YSLEER. The CDR3 has 15 residues. V lost 4 bases and J 1 base, leaving 13 bases between the germline ends. CDR3 sequence: CASSPSQVPNTEAFF. CDR3 in DNA: TGCGCCAGCAGCCCGTCACAGGTACCGAACACTGAAGCTTTCTTT.

The gene calls are TRBV9 and TRBJ1-1; a weak D match, TRBD1 (6 bases). V was shortened by 4 bases and J by 12 bases, with 22 bases between the two germline ends. This CDR3 contains 14 residues. Germline assignment: CDR1 SGDLS and CDR2 YYNGEE. This chain's CDR3 is CASSPLVGAGGTFF. The CDR3 DNA sequence: TGTGCCAGCAGCCCCTTGGTGGGGGCAGGAGGAACTTTCTTT. The entire variable domain, with the rest obtained from reference TRBV9 and TRBJ1-1, is as follows: DSGVTQTPKHLITATGQRVTLRCSPRSGDLSVYWYQQSLDQGLQFLIQYYNGEERAKGNILERFSAQQFPDLHSELNLSSLELGDSALYFCASSPLVGAGGTFFGQGTRLTVV.

This clone is a singleton in its sample. The chain is built from TRBV18 and TRBJ1-5; 7 bases match TRBD1. The germline CDR1 and CDR2 sequences are KGHSH and LQKENI. V lost 2 bases to trimming and J lost 5 bases; unmatched junction nucleotides: 6. The CDR3 extends over 15 amino acids. CDR3 coding DNA: TGTGCCAGCTCACCAGACATTACAGGGGATCAGCCCCAGCATTTT. Translating gives CASSPDITGDQPQHF.

The rearrangement links TRBV6-6 to TRBJ1-6, with a tentative D call TRBD1 (6 bases). V lost 4 bases to trimming and J lost 9 bases, with 16 bases between them. The V gene's germline CDR1 is MNHNY and CDR2 SVGAGI (reference sequence). The CDR3 has 15 amino acids. The CDR3 loop is CASSFTGGRSSPLHF. DNA for the CDR3: TGTGCCAGCAGTTTTACCGGGGGGCGAAGTTCACCCCTCCACTTT.

The CDR3 is CASSLSGTGPYEQYF. CDR3 nucleotides: TGTGCCAGCAGTTTGTCCGGGACAGGACCCTACGAGCAGTACTTC. V gene TRBV27 combines with J gene TRBJ2-7; 8 nucleotides match TRBD1. The CDR3 totals 15 residues. Germline CDR1 reads MNHEY; CDR2 reads SMNVEV (reference sequence). The V and J ends lost 3 bases and 2 bases, in that order; junction bases with no gene match: 6.

The rearrangement joins TRBV7-3 to TRBJ2-5, with 12 nucleotides matching TRBD2. CDR1 is SGHTA and CDR2 is FQGTGA in the germline V gene. CDR3 length equals 17 residues. J was trimmed by 4 bases and V by 2 bases; bases with no gene match: 8. CDR3 in DNA: TGTGCCAGCAGCTTATATGCTAGCGGGGGGGCGAGAGAGACCCAGTACTTC. Amino acid sequence: CASSLYASGGARETQYF.

The V and J genes are TRBV5-1 and TRBJ1-4; D not certain. Germline loops: CDR1 SGHRS, CDR2 YFSETQ. Trimming took 5 bases from V and 2 from J, leaving 16 bases between them. CDR3 size: 16 residues. The CDR3 loop reads CASSPAGSWTNEKLFF. The CDR3 DNA sequence: TGCGCCAGCAGTCCTGCCGGGTCCTGGACTAATGAAAAACTGTTTTTT.

The chain has TRBV3-1 (or the pseudogene TRBV3-2) and TRBJ1-1; D is undetermined. The CDR3 spans 14 residues. CDR1 is LGHDT and CDR2 is YNNKEL in the germline V gene (reference sequence). Trimming cost V 1 base and J 1 base, with 7 bases left between them. The CDR3 DNA reads TGTGCCAGCAGCCAAGTCTCGGGGAACACTGAAGCTTTCTTT. This encodes CASSQVSGNTEAFF.